This T cell receptor (beta chain) was captured in a study of T cell responses to AZD1222 COVID-19 vaccine. Of note for this clone: The antigen is undetermined.

Looked up from germline, CDR1 is SEHNR and CDR2 is FQNEAQ (reference sequence). V shed 4 bases and J shed 7 bases, with 16 bases lying between them. The CDR3 spans 15 residues. Study-level findings and limits: Scientists sampled the repertoires only once the peak T cell response had passed. The sample set comprised mostly white British donors with more females, and clonal diversity was possibly underestimated. A rise in Spike-specific TCR breadth and depth followed two AZD1222 doses.

The analysis combined second doses at about 4 or about 12 weeks. The repertoire was sequenced with immunoSEQ multiplex PCR; TCRdb's copy has only in-frame clones and lacks some. The sample records 150,000 to 200,000 clones, 92% being singletons. This rearrangement joins TRBV7-9 to TRBJ1-4; possibly TRBD1 for D (6 bases). The sample was peripheral blood, taken 28 days after the second AZD1222 dose. The TCR comes from an adult who received the AZD1222 COVID-19 vaccine. CDR3 nucleotides: TGTGCCAGCAGCTGGGCGAGGGGGGTCAGTGAAAAACTGTTTTTT. Protein product: CASSWARGVSEKLFF.